The rows below give T cell receptor beta chains drawn from one sample of a study of blood T cell repertoires in COVID-19. Sequenced by immunoSEQ multiplex PCR; TCRdb stores in-frame clones only, minus some. The sample holds 150,000 to 160,000 clones, about 86% seen once. Sequencing was performed on peripheral blood. These receptors all stem from a woman in her sixties or seventies with acute or convalescent COVID-19. CDR3s include the opening cysteine and the closing phenylalanine or tryptophan. D genes are given only for firm matches. Not all rows give a size; the values are once, few, many and, for expanded clones, a class.

j_call,d_call,v_call,clone_size,cdr3_aa,cdr3_nt
TRBJ2-1,TRBD1,TRBV29-1,few,CSILNGTGVYNEQFF,TGCAGCATCTTAAACGGGACAGGGGTCTACAATGAGCAGTTCTTC
TRBJ1-2,TRBD1,TRBV27,NA,CASSAGRGTYGYTF,TGTGCCAGCTCCGCAGGCAGGGGGACCTATGGCTACACCTTC
TRBJ1-1,NA,TRBV3-1/TRBV3-2,once,CASSQFGGTEAFF,TGTGCCAGCAGCCAATTTGGAGGTACTGAAGCTTTCTTT
TRBJ2-3,NA,TRBV5-1,NA,CASSFSPADTQYF,TGCGCCAGCAGCTTTAGCCCGGCAGATACGCAGTATTTT
TRBJ1-4,TRBD1,TRBV23-1,NA,CASSPGTGDEKLFF,TGCGCCAGCAGTCCGGGGACAGGGGATGAAAAACTGTTTTTT
TRBJ1-1,NA,TRBV18,NA,CASSPSGTEAFF,TGTGCCAGCTCACCGTCGGGGACTGAAGCTTTCTTT
TRBJ1-2,NA,TRBV19,NA,CASTPQGNYGYTF,TGTGCCAGTACCCCCCAGGGGAACTATGGCTACACCTTC
TRBJ1-2,NA,TRBV6-5,NA,CASSPGSVGGYTF,TGTGCCAGCAGTCCCGGTTCAGTCGGGGGCTACACCTTC
TRBJ1-2,NA,TRBV19,once,CASSPRTAANYGYTF,TGTGCCAGTAGTCCGCGGACAGCTGCTAACTATGGCTACACCTTC
TRBJ2-1,NA,TRBV13,NA,CASSPRPGSSEQFF,TGTGCCAGCAGCCCCCGACCAGGGTCCAGTGAGCAGTTCTTC
TRBJ1-4,TRBD1,TRBV6-5,NA,CASRSLRGRGEKLFF,TGTGCCAGCAGGAGCCTAAGGGGGCGCGGGGAAAAACTGTTTTTT
TRBJ2-5,NA,TRBV5-1,NA,CASSLDAKATGTQYF,TGCGCCAGCAGCTTGGATGCAAAAGCCACCGGGACCCAGTACTTC
TRBJ2-1,TRBD2,TRBV4-1,once,CASSQELAGGYNEQFF,TGCGCCAGCAGCCAAGAACTAGCGGGGGGATACAATGAGCAGTTCTTC
TRBJ1-2,NA,TRBV3-1/TRBV3-2,NA,CASSQGVGGTRGYTF,TGTGCCAGCAGCCAGGGGGTCGGGGGGACTCGTGGCTACACCTTC
TRBJ1-5,TRBD1,TRBV6-1,NA,CASSDGGTGQPQHF,TGTGCCAGCAGTGATGGAGGGACAGGTCAGCCCCAGCATTTT
TRBJ1-1,NA,TRBV5-4,NA,CASSFSEGTEAFF,TGTGCCAGCAGCTTCTCGGAGGGGACTGAAGCTTTCTTT
TRBJ2-7,TRBD1,TRBV5-1,NA,CASSLDPGQAYEQYF,TGCGCCAGCAGCTTGGATCCGGGACAGGCCTACGAGCAGTACTTC
TRBJ1-4,NA,TRBV5-6,NA,CASSLDTTFSTNEKLFF,TGTGCCAGCAGCTTGGACACGACTTTCTCAACTAATGAAAAACTGTTTTTT
TRBJ2-5,TRBD1,TRBV19,NA,CASSDGGTGETQYF,TGTGCCAGTAGTGATGGGGGGACAGGGGAGACCCAGTACTTC
TRBJ1-5,NA,TRBV7-8,NA,CASSLGLRRMNQPQHF,TGTGCCAGCAGCTTAGGGCTGAGGCGGATGAATCAGCCCCAGCATTTT
TRBJ1-6,TRBD1,TRBV5-1,NA,CASSLRGTGDSPLHF,TGCGCCAGCAGCTTGAGGGGGACAGGGGATTCACCCCTCCACTTT
TRBJ1-1,TRBD1,TRBV5-4,NA,CASSLGVGQGNTEAFF,TGTGCCAGCAGCTTGGGGGTCGGACAGGGTAACACTGAAGCTTTCTTT
TRBJ1-5,NA,TRBV2,NA,CASRGTSGNQPQHF,TGTGCCAGCAGGGGGACATCTGGCAATCAGCCCCAGCATTTT
TRBJ1-2,NA,TRBV9,NA,CASSVVNSYGYTF,TGTGCCAGCAGCGTAGTTAACAGCTATGGCTACACCTTC
TRBJ1-4,NA,TRBV3-1/TRBV3-2,NA,CASSQGTSNEKLFF,TGTGCCAGCAGCCAGGGCACCTCTAATGAAAAACTGTTTTTT
TRBJ1-5,TRBD1,TRBV7-9,NA,CASSPEGTGGLRNQPQHF,TGTGCCAGCAGTCCTGAGGGGACAGGGGGCTTGCGCAATCAGCCCCAGCATTTT
TRBJ1-2,TRBD1,TRBV14,NA,CASSPGQGIYGYTF,TGTGCCAGCAGCCCGGGACAGGGGATCTATGGCTACACCTTC
TRBJ1-1,TRBD1,TRBV7-9,NA,CASSKRRGRDTEAFF,TGTGCCAGCAGCAAAAGGAGGGGGCGCGACACTGAAGCTTTCTTT
TRBJ1-2,NA,TRBV7-2,NA,CASSLVGGSYGYTF,TGTGCCAGCAGCTTAGTGGGAGGGTCGTATGGCTACACCTTC
TRBJ2-7,TRBD1,TRBV2,NA,CASSEGDREAYEQYF,TGTGCCAGCAGTGAAGGGGACAGGGAAGCCTACGAGCAGTACTTC
TRBJ1-1,TRBD1,TRBV6-5,NA,CASSFDRGNTEAFF,TGTGCCAGCAGTTTCGACAGGGGGAACACTGAAGCTTTCTTT
TRBJ1-1,NA,TRBV11-2,NA,CASSGQMNTEAFF,TGTGCCAGCAGCGGCCAAATGAACACTGAAGCTTTCTTT
TRBJ2-3,TRBD1,TRBV5-1,NA,CASSRMSTGSHTDTQYF,TGCGCCAGCAGCCGCATGTCGACAGGGTCCCACACAGATACGCAGTATTTT
TRBJ2-6,NA,TRBV18,NA,CASSPELSGANVLTF,TGTGCCAGCTCACCAGAACTCTCTGGGGCCAACGTCCTGACTTTC
TRBJ1-5,TRBD1,TRBV19,NA,CASPPGTGGPNQPQHF,TGTGCCAGTCCTCCCGGGACAGGGGGACCGAATCAGCCCCAGCATTTT
TRBJ2-5,TRBD1,TRBV30,NA,CAWTGGAETQYF,TGTGCCTGGACAGGGGGCGCAGAGACCCAGTACTTC
TRBJ1-4,NA,TRBV27,NA,CASSLRPAGGRGEKLFF,TGTGCCAGCAGTCTCCGGCCCGCGGGGGGAAGAGGTGAAAAACTGTTTTTT
TRBJ1-1,TRBD1,TRBV14,once,CASSQRQGVGMNTEAFF,TGTGCCAGCAGCCAGAGGCAGGGGGTAGGGATGAACACTGAAGCTTTCTTT
TRBJ1-1,TRBD1,TRBV7-2,NA,CASTTGVVNTEAFF,TGTGCCAGCACTACAGGGGTCGTGAACACTGAAGCTTTCTTT
TRBJ1-2,NA,TRBV19,few,CASSMEGRGYTF,TGTGCCAGTAGTATGGAGGGTAGGGGCTACACCTTC
TRBJ1-1,TRBD1,TRBV5-1,NA,CASSGGTGWNTEAFF,TGCGCCAGCAGCGGGGGGACAGGGTGGAACACTGAAGCTTTCTTT
TRBJ1-1,NA,TRBV6-5,NA,CASSPGQLNTEAFF,TGTGCCAGCAGTCCAGGACAGCTTAACACTGAAGCTTTCTTT
TRBJ1-1,NA,TRBV10-3,NA,CAISEATEAFF,TGTGCCATCAGTGAAGCCACTGAAGCTTTCTTT
TRBJ1-2,TRBD1,TRBV2,NA,CASGTGPTLYTF,TGTGCCAGCGGGACAGGGCCGACCTTGTACACCTTC
TRBJ1-5,NA,TRBV7-9,NA,CASSRTGSNQPQHF,TGTGCCAGCAGCCGTACAGGTAGCAATCAGCCCCAGCATTTT
TRBJ2-2,TRBD2,TRBV7-6,NA,CASSKILAGENTGELFF,TGTGCCAGTTCGAAAATACTAGCGGGGGAGAACACCGGGGAGCTGTTTTTT
TRBJ2-2,TRBD1,TRBV6-5,NA,CASGDRMNTGELFF,TGTGCCAGCGGGGACAGGATGAACACCGGGGAGCTGTTTTTT
TRBJ1-2,TRBD1,TRBV2,NA,CASGLSPGQDYTF,TGTGCCAGCGGATTATCTCCGGGACAGGACTACACCTTC
TRBJ2-2,NA,TRBV4-1,NA,CASSQVPGSVGYGGELFF,TGCGCCAGCAGCCAAGTACCCGGGTCTGTCGGATATGGCGGGGAGCTGTTTTTT
TRBJ2-3,TRBD2,TRBV2,NA,CASSEGLAVKTDTQYF,TGTGCCAGCAGTGAAGGACTAGCGGTAAAAACAGATACGCAGTATTTT
TRBJ2-1,NA,TRBV6-5,NA,CASRRQDFVFSEQFF,TGTGCCAGCCGTCGACAGGATTTTGTATTCAGTGAGCAGTTCTTC
TRBJ1-3,NA,TRBV11-2,NA,CASSLDGGPWSGDTIYF,TGTGCCAGCAGCTTAGATGGTGGGCCCTGGAGCGGGGACACCATATATTTT
TRBJ2-3,TRBD1,TRBV7-3,once,CASSPGQSWDTQYF,TGTGCCAGCAGCCCGGGACAGTCGTGGGATACGCAGTATTTT
TRBJ2-1,NA,TRBV9,NA,CASSVRGSSYNEQFF,TGTGCCAGCAGCGTACGGGGGTCCTCCTACAATGAGCAGTTCTTC
TRBJ2-3,NA,TRBV12-5,NA,CASDWAPTDTQYF,TGTGCTAGTGACTGGGCCCCGACAGATACGCAGTATTTT